The entry that follows covers one TCR beta chain sequence. This clone's antigen is unknown. No base quality information exists; no much larger clone differs at one position. For repertoire sequencing, the TCR beta CDR3 regions were amplified from RNA transcripts. HTBI primers and the Qiagen OneStep RT-PCR kit were used in a first-round RT-PCR, which was followed by a second-round multiplex PCR, size selection and purification. The libraries underwent paired-end sequencing with 100 bp reads on an Illumina HiSeq2000. The source study handled its data this way. Reads were processed with SOAPnuke, discarding reads with adapters, uncalled bases, mean Phred below 15, or no exact constant-primer or identifier match. High-quality paired reads were merged with COPE v1.2.5. Unique nucleotide sequences were defined as clonotypes and aligned to IMGT TRB V, D and J references using MiTCR v1.1. The analysis was limited to V-J combinations with a frequency above 0.0001, which together covered about 99% of repertoires. A TCR clonal expansion and chaos score per V-J combination was defined as the ratio of F50 clonal expansion to chaos observed in the TCRdist matrix. Welch's t-statistics and random forest were used to narrow the features down to approximately 13 V-J combinations, which were then fed into a naive Bayes classifier. The similarity between thyroid and blood repertoires was quantified using the Morisita-Horn index. TCRdb ran its own pipeline on the public reads, namely fastp trimming at Q25 and MiXCR clone calling, and kept in-frame beta chains. For every CDR3 protein sequence, its rows merge into one entry that carries the most common genes and DNA. TCRdb, not the authors, supplied the V and J calls. This sample has about 500,000 distinct CDR3 sequences in its table, and approximately 15% of those were observed once. The ten largest account for 8% to 10% of the sample.

From the germline V gene, CDR1 is MNHEY and CDR2 is SVGAGI. Relative to germline, V is missing 3 bases and J is missing 2 bases, with 2 bases of the junction outside any gene match. Counted from cysteine to phenylalanine, this CDR3 has 14 amino acids. The CDR3 DNA has 42 bases and is translated from base 1. This record comes from a study of Graves' ophthalmopathy and Graves' hyperthyroidism (dated by TCRdb to 2016 to 2018). Describing the broader study: Peripheral blood was collected before any treatment was given, at the time of initial diagnosis. TCR beta repertoire signatures were used to distinguish Graves' ophthalmopathy from Graves' hyperthyroidism and to predict progression to ophthalmopathy. In total, 135 blood samples were TCR-sequenced: approximately 40 ophthalmopathy, approximately 80 hyperthyroidism and some 17 hyperthyroidism-to-ophthalmopathy patients. To explore V-J signatures that distinguish ophthalmopathy from hyperthyroidism, a discovery set of more than 90 patients was enrolled, made up of about 40 with ophthalmopathy and roughly 55 with stable hyperthyroidism. The independent validation cohort included 18 to 20 hyperthyroidism patients plus 17 patients who later progressed from hyperthyroidism to ophthalmopathy. In roughly 6 hyperthyroidism patients, the T-cell repertoire of thyroid tissue was compared with the T-cell repertoire of blood. Following sampling, methimazole starting at 30 mg daily was administered to hyperthyroidism patients, and high-dose intravenous methylprednisolone was administered to ophthalmopathy patients. For training and testing, the approximately 97 patients in the discovery cohort were randomly divided in a 7:3 ratio.

What the study reported, not specific to this receptor: The 13-signature model separated ophthalmopathy from stable hyperthyroidism with 87.88% sensitivity and about 81% specificity in cross-validation, and 80%/75% in the test set. No statistical method was used to predetermine the sample size, and group allocation was not hidden from the investigators. Most of the expanded thyroid clonotypes with a frequency above 0.001 were also detected in blood, and it was suggested that the thyroid immune response may be reflected by blood repertoires. In validation, the model predicted ophthalmopathy progression with roughly 68% sensitivity and around 72% specificity; more than ten predicted patients were CT-confirmed with GO in a median of roughly 6.8 months.

The ophthalmopathy patients had moderately to severely active disease, with a Clinical Activity Score of 3 or higher, a NOSPECS grade of 4 or higher, and a disease duration of less than 3 months. Patients with other autoimmune diseases, uncontrolled infections, pregnancy or lactation were excluded from the study. Diagnosis relied on clinical symptoms, serum thyroxine, TRAb, thyroid ultrasound and orbital computed tomography. PBMCs were isolated from about 9.1 ml of fresh peripheral blood by Ficoll-Paque density gradient centrifugation. Trizol reagent was used to extract the total RNA, and its quality was then checked on an Agilent 2100 Bioanalyzer.

Sequenced input: blood. This receptor was identified in a woman in her 30s with Graves' ophthalmopathy. Donor details come from another sample of the same person, matched by shared clones. The V and J segments used are TRBV6-5 and TRBJ1-2, and 8 bases in between align with TRBD1. DNA sequence: TGTGCCAGCAGTTATGGGACAGGAAACTATGGCTACACCTTC. It encodes CASSYGTGNYGYTF.